The text below deals with one TCR beta chain. The sample is drawn from a study of blood T cell repertoires in COVID-19. Study as a whole: Both acute and convalescent COVID-19 samples were obtained from the United States, Italy and Spain. T cells, B-cell-depleted T cells, or PBMCs provided the cDNA or gDNA that served as material.

There are 12 residues in the CDR3. CDR1 and CDR2 from the germline V gene are SGHTA and FQGNSA. Losses at the gene ends were 7 bases for V and 11 bases for J; bases not matched to a gene: 8. As handled by the study authors: How many nucleated cells were present was estimated from reference gene primer amplification. The method was immunoSEQ multiplex PCR; TCRdb's version includes in-frame clones alone and lacks a portion of them. V and J calls and clone size come straight from that table; D and trimming were deduced from the DNA. The sample lists about 190,000 clones; about 85% were seen once. Source material: peripheral blood. This receptor was identified in a human donor in a cohort sampled during active COVID-19. V and J are TRBV7-2 and TRBJ1-1; 9 positions match TRBD1. The CDR3 protein is CASTQTGGLAFF. The CDR3 DNA reads TGTGCCAGCACCCAAACAGGGGGCCTGGCTTTCTTT.